The 24 T cell receptor beta chains below come from one sample, sequenced in a study of cytomegalovirus exposure and HLA in healthy donors (dated by TCRdb to 2016 to 2017). To prepare the library, the immunoSEQ multiplex PCR assay was applied. The multiplex PCR relied on a mix of 60 forward primers for TCR Vbeta segments and 13 reverse primers for TCR Jbeta segments. This immuneACCESS table, as held by TCRdb, lists in-frame sequences with V and J called but not all clones. Of the missing ones, under half trace to an unresolved V gene in checked studies; the others have no known cause. For this sample the table gives approximately 120,000 clones, of which roughly 78% were detected only once. The ten largest clones add up to 11% of the sample. Material: PBMCs. These receptor sequences come from a man aged 30-40 years in good health and CMV-seropositive.

The CDR3 coding sequence is TGCGCCAGCAGTGAGTCTACTAGCGGTAACAATGAGCAGTTCTTC. It codes for CASSESTSGNNEQFF. V and J are TRBV10-1 and TRBJ2-1, with 8 positions matching TRBD2. The CDR3 is made up of 15 amino acids. Germline trimming cut 0 bases from V and 5 bases from J; bases unmatched to any gene: 3. Germline CDR1 WNHNN, CDR2 SYGVQD (reference sequence).

This chain uses TRBV5-1 with TRBJ2-7, with 12 bases identical to TRBD2. The J call may be incorrect, as the DNA end agrees better with TRBJ2-5. Germline CDR1 and CDR2: SGHRS and YFSETQ. CDR3 length: 15 amino acids. CDR3 sequence: CASSMGLAGGETQYF. The CDR3 DNA sequence: TGCGCCAGCAGCATGGGACTAGCGGGCGGGGAGACCCAGTACTTC.

V usage is TRBV5-1 and J usage is TRBJ2-1, with TRBD2 matching over 13 bases. The length of the CDR3 is 15 residues. Germline lookup yields CDR1 SGHRS and CDR2 YFSETQ. V trimming: 2 bases; J trimming: 7 bases; junction bases outside the gene matches: 3. The DNA for the CDR3 is TGCGCCAGCAGCTTAACTAGCGGGGGGGGTAATGAGCAGTTCTTC. It specifies CASSLTSGGGNEQFF.

This chain uses TRBV29-1 with TRBJ2-3; D is perhaps TRBD2 (6 bases). Germline-derived CDR1 and CDR2 are SQVTM and ANQGSEA. With 2 bases removed from V and 5 bases from J, the gap between germline ends came to 11 bases. The length of the CDR3 is 13 residues. This CDR3 is CSVESGYGDTQYF. CDR3 DNA sequence: TGCAGCGTTGAAAGCGGGTATGGAGATACGCAGTATTTT.

The chain has TRBV7-8 and TRBJ2-7; tentative D call: TRBD1 (6 bases). This CDR3 contains 13 residues. Germline V gene data show CDR1 as SGHVS and CDR2 as FQNEAQ. The V gene lost 5 bases and the J gene lost 0 bases, with 8 bases spanning the gap. CDR3 DNA: TGTGCCAGCAGCCGGGACAACTCCTACGAGCAGTACTTC. It codes for CASSRDNSYEQYF.

The chain carries TRBV7-9 and TRBJ2-5; no definite D call. V shed 5 bases and J shed 3 bases, with 13 bases lying between them. This CDR3 is built from 14 residues. Per germline, CDR1 SEHNR and CDR2 FQNEAQ (reference sequence). The CDR3 here is CASSTRSIKETQYF. The CDR3 nucleotides read TGTGCCAGCAGCACAAGAAGTATAAAAGAGACCCAGTACTTC.

The gene calls are TRBV30 and TRBJ1-1, with 12 nucleotides matching TRBD1. V gave up 4 bases and J gave up 11 bases; unmatched junction bases: 8. Germline-derived CDR1 and CDR2 are GTSNPN and SVGIG (reference sequence). The CDR3 loop spans 13 amino acids. CDR3 in amino acids: CAWTGDRGLRAFF. The CDR3 DNA sequence: TGTGCCTGGACCGGGGACAGGGGGCTTCGGGCTTTCTTT.

This clone was seen just once. J is TRBJ2-3 and V is TRBV10-3; D unclear. The CDR3 has 15 amino acids. V was pared by 6 bases and J by 0 bases, with 13 bases between. Germline loops: CDR1 ENHRY, CDR2 SYGVKD. In nucleotides, the CDR3 is TGTGCCATCAGCACGACTCAATTAAGCACAGATACGCAGTATTTT. Encoded protein: CAISTTQLSTDTQYF.

V and J are TRBV6-5 and TRBJ1-5; possible D gene TRBD1, 6 bases. The CDR3 is made up of 14 amino acids. Between the trimmed V and J ends, which lost 8 bases and 0 bases, there was a span of 11 bases. CDR1 and CDR2 (germline): MNHEY, SVGAGI. CDR3 nucleotides: TGTGCCAGCCGGACAGTGAATAGCAATCAGCCCCAGCATTTT. It codes for CASRTVNSNQPQHF.

V usage is TRBV7-9 and J usage is TRBJ2-1; 7 nucleotides line up with TRBD2. The CDR3 is 13 amino acids. Germline loops: CDR1 SEHNR, CDR2 FQNEAQ (reference sequence). Trimming removed 7 bases from V and 3 bases from J; junction bases left unmatched: 3. CDR3 sequence: CASTGTNYNEQFF. CDR3 sequence (DNA): TGTGCCAGCACCGGGACTAACTACAATGAGCAGTTCTTC.

The rearrangement links TRBV7-2 to TRBJ2-5, with 12 positions matching TRBD2. CDR1 SGHTA and CDR2 FQGNSA come from the germline V gene. Trimming took 0 bases from V and 7 from J; bases not matched to a gene: 12. The CDR3 spans 18 residues. In DNA, the CDR3 is TGTGCCAGCAGCTTAGCGGAGGGGCTAGCGGGAGGGTACCGGACCCAGTACTTC. The encoded protein is CASSLAEGLAGGYRTQYF.

The chain has TRBV7-9 and TRBJ2-1; 8 bases are a match to TRBD2. J was trimmed by 6 bases and V by 1 base; bases with no gene match: 5. Germline V CDR1 and CDR2: SEHNR, FQNEAQ (reference sequence). CDR3 length: 15 residues. Here the CDR3 DNA reads TGTGCCAGCAGCTTAGGACTAGCGATGGGCAATGAGCAGTTCTTC. It is translated as CASSLGLAMGNEQFF.

This clone came up a few times. The chain uses TRBV6-1 and TRBJ2-5, with D perhaps matching TRBD2 (5 bases). V lost 6 bases, J lost 5 bases, and 10 bases lay in between. The CDR3 runs 12 residues. The germline V gene encodes CDR1 MNHNS and CDR2 SASEGT. This CDR3 is CASRLRVETQYF. The CDR3 DNA follows: TGTGCCAGCAGGTTGAGGGTCGAGACCCAGTACTTC.

The chain couples TRBV27 to TRBJ1-4; 7 bases line up with TRBD1. The V segment lost 0 bases and the J segment 3 bases; nucleotides outside the gene matches: 16. The CDR3 consists of 20 residues. Germline lookup yields CDR1 MNHEY and CDR2 SMNVEV (reference sequence). As DNA, the CDR3 is TGTGCCAGCAGTTTATCCATATTCTCAGGGGGTACCCGGTCTAATGAAAAACTGTTTTTT. Its translation: CASSLSIFSGGTRSNEKLFF.

The V and J genes are TRBV11-2 and TRBJ1-1, with 7 bases matching TRBD1. V lost 7 bases and J lost 11; bases outside the gene matches: 16. The CDR3 is 14 residues long. Germline CDR1 SGHAT, CDR2 FQNNGV. The CDR3 DNA is TGTGCCAGCAACCAACAAGGGGGCGTTCCCCGGGCTTTCTTT. Its protein is CASNQQGGVPRAFF.

The chain has TRBV27 and TRBJ1-2; 10 bases line up with TRBD1. Germline lookup yields CDR1 MNHEY and CDR2 SMNVEV (reference sequence). The CDR3 consists of 16 residues. With V trimmed by 8 bases and J by 1 base, 10 bases remained unmatched. The CDR3 protein is CASGRGQGVINYGYTF. In nucleotides, the CDR3 is TGTGCCAGCGGAAGAGGACAGGGGGTCATTAACTATGGCTACACCTTC.

The chain has TRBV4-2 and TRBJ1-1; unclear D gene. Deletions cut 5 bases from V and 4 bases from J, with 17 bases between. In germline, CDR1 is LGHNA, CDR2 YNFKEQ. The CDR3 is 15 amino acids. CDR3 DNA: TGTGCCAGCAGCGTGGAGACCCACCCGAGCACTGAAGCTTTCTTT. Translation gives CASSVETHPSTEAFF.

This chain connects TRBV28 to TRBJ1-3; weak D call: TRBD1 (5 bases). The CDR3 covers 14 residues. Germline V gene lookup returns CDR1 MDHEN and CDR2 SYDVKM. Trimming shortened V by 6 bases and J by 0 bases, and 9 bases separated the two germline ends. The CDR3 region is CASRLTGSGNTIYF. Here the CDR3 DNA reads TGTGCCAGCAGGTTAACAGGCTCTGGAAACACCATATATTTT.

This clone was seen only a few times. The chain combines TRBV4-3 with TRBJ2-5, with TRBD2 matching over 14 bases. Germline CDR1 is LGHNA and CDR2 is YSLEER. This CDR3 has 19 amino acids. V lost 3 bases, J lost 5 bases, and 14 bases stayed unmatched. CDR3 in amino acids: CASSQGGTSGGLQYETQYF. The CDR3 DNA reads as TGCGCCAGCAGCCAGGGAGGGACTAGCGGGGGTCTACAATATGAGACCCAGTACTTC.

This clone occurred once. The CDR3: CASSPNRGNQPQHF. The DNA of the CDR3 is TGTGCCAGCAGTCCCAACAGGGGCAATCAGCCCCAGCATTTT. This chain joins TRBV27 and TRBJ1-5; the D gene is possibly TRBD1 (6 bases). The CDR3 runs to 14 residues. CDR1 is MNHEY, CDR2 SMNVEV, per germline (reference sequence). V was shortened by 5 bases and J by 2 bases, with 10 bases between the two germline ends.

The chain combines TRBV10-3 with TRBJ2-7; 8 nucleotides match TRBD1. Germline-derived CDR1 and CDR2 are ENHRY and SYGVKD. CDR3 length: 13 amino acids. Trimming cost V 8 bases and J 5 bases; bases outside gene matches: 8. CDR3: CAILQGEWDEQYF. The CDR3 DNA is TGTGCCATCCTACAGGGGGAATGGGACGAGCAGTACTTC.

The chain combines TRBV28 with TRBJ1-5, with TRBD1 matching over 11 bases. This CDR3 is 16 amino acids long. Germline values: CDR1 MDHEN, CDR2 SYDVKM. V lost 5 bases to trimming and J lost 5 bases; unmatched junction nucleotides: 8. CDR3 bases: TGTGCCAGCAGTCTGACCGGGACAGGGGGATATCAGCCCCAGCATTTT. Its translation is CASSLTGTGGYQPQHF.

This rearrangement joins TRBV5-1 to TRBJ2-1, with no clear D. CDR1 is SGHRS and CDR2 is YFSETQ in the germline V gene. The CDR3 loop spans 16 amino acids. Trimming cost V 5 bases and J 0 bases, with 15 bases left between them. The CDR3 DNA follows: TGCGCCAGCAGTTCAAGCGCCCTGAGCTCCTACAATGAGCAGTTCTTC. It specifies CASSSSALSSYNEQFF.

J is TRBJ2-1 and V is TRBV4-3; 8 nucleotides align to TRBD2. The CDR3 loop spans 16 amino acids. CDR1 is LGHNA, CDR2 YSLEER, per germline. With V trimmed by 0 bases and J by 4 bases, 5 bases remained unmatched. CDR3 coding DNA: TGCGCCAGCAGCCAAGACCCGGGAGGGGGTTACAATGAGCAGTTCTTC. It yields the protein CASSQDPGGGYNEQFF.